The sequence of this TCR beta chain was determined in a study of blood T cell repertoires in COVID-19. At the level of the study: Whether acute or convalescent, the COVID-19 samples came from the United States, Italy and Spain. PBMCs, B-cell-depleted T cells, or T cells were the source of the cDNA or gDNA that made up the material.

This clone was seen only a few times. Germline assignment: CDR1 LGHDT and CDR2 YNNKEL (reference sequence). The CDR3 has 13 amino acids. The V and J ends lost 4 bases and 3 bases, in that order; junction bases with no gene match: 3. In Seattle, patients joined the study during active infection and were tracked longitudinally. Authors' processing steps: Amplifying reference gene primers gave estimates of nucleated cell counts. Sequenced by immunoSEQ multiplex PCR; TCRdb stores in-frame clones only, minus some. V, J and clone size are taken as reported in that table, and D and trimming were inferred from the DNA itself. Of approximately 150,000 clones listed, approximately 93% are singletons.

The rearrangement uses TRBV3-1 (or the pseudogene TRBV3-2) and TRBJ2-7; TRBD2 matches at 7 bases. Sequenced input: peripheral blood. The sequence was collected from a woman aged 55-69 years with COVID-19, enrolled during active disease. CDR3 coding DNA: TGTGCCAGCAGCCCGCGGACTAGCTACGAGCAGTACTTC. Translated, it gives CASSPRTSYEQYF.